The 23 T cell receptor beta chains given below trace back to one sample, sequenced in a study of CD8 T cells in ankylosing spondylitis. Whole-study findings and limits: Ankylosing spondylitis blood seemed to carry a telltale TCR beta motif made of eight highly homologous variants.

From the 5' RACE reads, TCRdb called clonotypes with MiXCR, one entry per CDR3 protein. This sample has hundreds of thousands of distinct CDR3 sequences, with about an eighth found just once. Their antigen targets remain unknown. Material for sequencing was blood, either unsorted or a sorted T cell fraction (not recorded which). The receptors originated from a male donor with ankylosing spondylitis.

The chain couples TRBV5-1 to TRBJ2-7; 7 positions match TRBD1. CDR3 length equals 13 residues. CDR1 is SGHRS and CDR2 is YFSETQ in the germline V gene. V shed 7 bases and J 1 base; nucleotides not matched to a gene: 5. In DNA, the CDR3 is TGCGCCAGCGGGGACAGCAGTTCCTACGAGCAGTACTTC. Protein sequence: CASGDSSSYEQYF.

This clonotype was found a few times. This chain links TRBV28 with TRBJ2-1; D ambiguous. CDR1 is MDHEN and CDR2 is SYDVKM in the germline V gene. The CDR3 covers 11 residues. The V end lost 5 bases, the J end lost 8 bases, and 7 bases lay between the germline ends. CDR3 bases: TGTGCCAGCAGTATGCGAGATGAGCAGTTCTTC. Translated, it gives CASSMRDEQFF.

This clonotype was found many times. The V gene is TRBV5-5, the J gene TRBJ2-3; D is unresolved. The germline V gene encodes CDR1 SGHKS and CDR2 YYEKEE (reference sequence). Trimming shortened V by 6 bases and J by 2 bases, and 10 bases separated the two germline ends. The CDR3 totals 13 residues. The DNA for the CDR3 is TGTGCCAGCACCCGAATAGCCACAGATACGCAGTATTTT. Encoded protein: CASTRIATDTQYF.

The chain recombines TRBV5-1 with TRBJ2-3, with TRBD2 as a possible D gene (6 bases). This CDR3 region has 14 residues. Trimming shortened V by 7 bases and J by 3 bases, and 15 bases separated the two germline ends. Germline CDR1 SGHRS, CDR2 YFSETQ. CDR3: CASGSGRWTDTQYF. The CDR3 DNA follows: TGCGCCAGCGGTAGTGGGAGGTGGACAGATACGCAGTATTTT.

There are a few counts of this clonotype. This chain joins TRBV4-3 and TRBJ1-2; D is undetermined. Looked up from germline, CDR1 is LGHNA and CDR2 is YSLEER. V gave up 1 base and J gave up 5 bases, with 14 bases separating them. This CDR3 region has 15 residues. CDR3 DNA sequence: TGCGCCAGCAGCCAAGTGGACGGCGTTCGGTATGGCTACACCTTC. Translation: CASSQVDGVRYGYTF.

The chain links TRBV20-1 to TRBJ2-1, with 9 bases that match TRBD2. V shed 7 bases, J shed 8 bases, and the junction held 6 bases outside the gene matches. The CDR3 runs 12 residues. The germline V gene has CDR1 DFQATT and CDR2 SNEGSKA (reference sequence). The CDR3 protein is CSGTSVGYEQFF. The CDR3 nucleotides read TGCAGTGGGACTAGCGTCGGCTATGAGCAGTTCTTC.

This clonotype has ten or more counts. The chain recombines TRBV29-1 with TRBJ1-1; weak D call: TRBD1 (5 bases). Trimming took 3 bases from V and 3 from J, leaving 11 bases between them. CDR1 is SQVTM and CDR2 is ANQGSEA in the germline V gene. The CDR3 length is 13 residues. The CDR3, as DNA: TGCAGCGTTGATTCCGGGGCCCACACTGAAGCTTTCTTT. It codes for CSVDSGAHTEAFF.

The chain has TRBV10-3 and TRBJ1-1; the match to TRBD1 covers 7 bases. J was trimmed by 11 bases and V by 5 bases; bases with no gene match: 5. The CDR3 is 11 residues long. CDR1 and CDR2 from the germline V gene are ENHRY and SYGVKD. CDR3 residues: CAISNRDSAFF. The CDR3 DNA reads TGTGCCATCAGTAACCGGGACAGCGCTTTCTTT.

The V gene is TRBV10-1, the J gene TRBJ2-5; 9 bases match TRBD1. The CDR3 is 17 residues long. The J segment lost 2 bases and the V segment lost 2 bases, leaving 9 bases of the junction unmatched. Per the germline V gene, CDR1 is WNHNN and CDR2 is SYGVQD (reference sequence). The CDR3 bases are TGCGCCAGCAGTGAGGGGTTACCCGGGACAGGGCAAGAGACCCAGTACTTC. Protein sequence: CASSEGLPGTGQETQYF.

The chain links TRBV6-2 or TRBV6-3 to TRBJ2-7; the D gene is possibly TRBD1 (5 bases). V was trimmed by 7 bases and J by 6 bases, leaving 22 bases between them. CDR3 length equals 15 residues. Germline V lookup: CDR1 MNHEY, CDR2 SVGEGT. The CDR3: CASTDSPSYVGEQYF. The CDR3 DNA reads as TGTGCCAGCACCGACAGTCCCTCCTATGTAGGCGAGCAGTACTTC.

V gene TRBV20-1 combines with J gene TRBJ2-3; D unclear. The V end lost 6 bases, the J end lost 2 bases, and 27 bases lay between the germline ends. Looked up from germline, CDR1 is DFQATT and CDR2 is SNEGSKA (reference sequence). The CDR3 is 18 amino acids. The CDR3 nucleotides read TGCAGTGCCGTGCCACGGTTTTCCCCGACCACTAACACAGATACGCAGTATTTT. Protein sequence: CSAVPRFSPTTNTDTQYF.

This clonotype was found a few times. V gene TRBV9 combines with J gene TRBJ1-6; TRBD1 aligns across 7 bases. Germline trimming cut 0 bases from V and 10 bases from J; bases unmatched to any gene: 10. Germline CDR1 SGDLS, CDR2 YYNGEE. The CDR3 loop spans 16 amino acids. Here the CDR3 reads CASSVDLPRGISPLHF. The CDR3 DNA reads as TGTGCCAGCAGCGTAGACCTTCCCAGGGGGATATCACCCCTCCACTTT.

This clonotype was counted only a few times. V gene TRBV5-1 combines with J gene TRBJ2-5; tentative D call: TRBD2 (5 bases). This CDR3 spans 14 amino acids. V dropped 2 bases and J dropped 5 bases, with 13 bases sitting between them. The germline CDR1 and CDR2 sequences are SGHRS and YFSETQ. Here the CDR3 reads CASSFGVRKETQYF. Written as DNA, the CDR3 is TGCGCCAGCAGCTTCGGGGTCAGGAAGGAGACCCAGTACTTC.

V gene TRBV28 combines with J gene TRBJ1-5; 12 bases line up with TRBD1. The CDR3 is 16 residues long. With 3 bases clipped from V and 7 bases from J, the junction kept 7 bases outside the gene matches. Germline loops: CDR1 MDHEN, CDR2 SYDVKM. CDR3 sequence reads: CASSFGTGGAWQPQHF. CDR3 nucleotide sequence: TGTGCCAGCAGTTTCGGGACAGGGGGCGCTTGGCAGCCCCAGCATTTT.

This clonotype was recorded many times. This chain uses TRBV10-3 with TRBJ1-5; weak D call: TRBD1 (6 bases). V was trimmed by 3 bases and J by 1 base, leaving 10 bases between them. CDR3 length: 15 amino acids. Germline V gives CDR1 ENHRY, CDR2 SYGVKD. The CDR3 here is CAISEWQGSNQPQHF. In DNA, the CDR3 is TGTGCCATCAGTGAATGGCAGGGGAGCAATCAGCCCCAGCATTTT.

This clonotype was observed a few times. J is TRBJ2-7 and V is TRBV20-1; 11 bases are shared with TRBD2. Germline lookup yields CDR1 DFQATT and CDR2 SNEGSKA (reference sequence). V gave up 7 bases and J gave up 5 bases; unmatched junction bases: 7. This CDR3 has 13 residues. The CDR3 DNA is TGCAGTGTGAGACTAGCGGGATACCACGAGCAGTACTTC. It codes for CSVRLAGYHEQYF.

The chain uses TRBV7-2 and TRBJ2-1, with TRBD1 as a possible D gene (6 bases). The CDR3 runs to 12 residues. Trimming pared 5 bases from V and 8 bases from J, leaving 10 bases between. CDR1 is SGHTA and CDR2 is FQGNSA in the germline V gene. Here the CDR3 DNA reads TGTGCCAGCAGCCAGGGGTGGGATGAGCAGTTCTTC. This translates into CASSQGWDEQFF.

This clonotype was counted many times. This sequence joins TRBV4-3 and TRBJ1-2, with D tentatively TRBD1 (6 bases). V lost 2 bases, J lost 4 bases, and 8 bases lay in between. This CDR3 is built from 13 residues. Germline CDR1 LGHNA, CDR2 YSLEER. CDR3 amino acids: CASSQQQGYGYTF. CDR3 sequence (DNA): TGCGCCAGCAGCCAACAACAGGGCTATGGCTACACCTTC.

The chain employs TRBV3-1 and TRBJ2-6, with D possibly TRBD2 on 5 matching bases. The CDR3 is 14 amino acids. The V end lost 7 bases, the J end lost 2 bases, and 9 bases lay between the germline ends. The germline V gene has CDR1 LGHDT and CDR2 YNNKEL (reference sequence). This CDR3 is CASKRGAGANVLTF. CDR3 sequence (DNA): TGTGCCAGCAAACGGGGTGCTGGGGCCAACGTCCTGACTTTC. The full variable domain, completed using reference TRBV3-1 and TRBJ2-6, is DTAVSQTPKYLVTQMGNDKSIKCEQNLGHDTMYWYKQDSKKFLKIMFSYNNKELIINETVPNRFSPKSPDKAHLNLHINSLELGDSAVYFCASKRGAGANVLTFGAGSRLTVL.

This clonotype showed up many times. This rearrangement joins TRBV12-3 or TRBV12-4 to TRBJ2-7; 7 bases are a match to TRBD1. The CDR3 totals 14 residues. The J segment lost 0 bases and the V segment lost 7 bases, leaving 6 bases of the junction unmatched. This CDR3 reads CASTQGTVSYEQYF. The CDR3 nucleotides read TGTGCCAGCACCCAGGGGACAGTCTCCTACGAGCAGTACTTC.

The rearrangement uses TRBV7-9 and TRBJ2-3; 7 bases are a match to TRBD2. The CDR3 loop spans 17 amino acids. The germline V gene has CDR1 SEHNR and CDR2 FQNEAQ (reference sequence). V lost 0 bases to trimming and J lost 3 bases; unmatched junction nucleotides: 9. The CDR3 DNA reads as TGTGCCAGCAGCTTAGCGCCCGGACTAGTGGCTACAGATACGCAGTATTTT. It encodes CASSLAPGLVATDTQYF.

This clonotype was seen repeatedly, ten times or more. The CDR3 here is CASNPWYGYTF. The CDR3 DNA reads as TGTGCCAGCAACCCTTGGTATGGCTACACCTTC. This chain joins TRBV12-1 and TRBJ1-2. TRBV12-1 is recorded as a pseudogene. The CDR3 has 11 amino acids.

A word on this clonotype: Its ends do not fully match the called genes, so a read error is possible. This chain connects TRBV5-6 to TRBJ1-2; D ambiguous. Germline values: CDR1 SGHDT, CDR2 YYEEEE. This CDR3 is built from 12 residues. The DNA of the CDR3 is TGTGCCAGGAGCCCCGGGCTCTATTGCTACACCTTC. It codes for CARSPGLYCYTF.